A selection of T cell receptor beta chains follows, all from one sample in a study of beta chain features in type 1 diabetes. Libraries were prepared by immunoSEQ multiplex PCR; TCRdb keeps only in-frame clonotypes and omits some of them. The sample has roughly 400,000 clones; roughly 9.8% are singletons. Sequenced material: central memory CD4+ T cells from blood. These receptors originate from a man aged 25-45 years with type 1 diabetes. The CDR3 runs from the conserved cysteine through the conserved F or W. D genes are given only for firm matches. For some rows the clone size is stated as once, few or many, or as a class when expanded; others skip it.

V: TRBV5-1
size: few
J: TRBJ2-3
D: NA
CDR3: CASSLGTIKSTDTQYF
DNA: TGCGCCAGCAGCTTGGGGACAATCAAGAGCACAGATACGCAGTATTTT

V: TRBV7-2
size: few
J: TRBJ1-4
D: TRBD1
CDR3: CASSLARQGGLFF
DNA: TGTGCCAGCAGCTTAGCTCGACAGGGAGGTCTGTTTTTT

V: TRBV18
size: few
J: TRBJ1-5
D: TRBD1
CDR3: CASSPLGGTGGNQPQHF
DNA: TGTGCCAGCTCACCACTCGGAGGAACAGGGGGCAATCAGCCCCAGCATTTT

V: TRBV7-2
size: NA
J: TRBJ2-4
D: TRBD1
CDR3: CASSLDRAQNIQYF
DNA: TGTGCCAGCAGCTTGGACAGGGCGCAAAACATTCAGTACTTC

V: TRBV6-5
size: few
J: TRBJ2-2
D: TRBD1
CDR3: CASSLRDRSTGELFF
DNA: TGTGCCAGCAGTCTCCGGGACAGGAGTACCGGGGAGCTGTTTTTT

V: TRBV27
size: NA
J: TRBJ2-7
D: TRBD2
CDR3: CASSPSGAETYEQYF
DNA: TGTGCCAGCAGTCCCAGCGGGGCTGAAACCTACGAGCAGTACTTC

V: TRBV19
size: NA
J: TRBJ1-5
D: NA
CDR3: CATNLVGSNQPQHF
DNA: TGTGCCACCAACCTCGTAGGGAGCAATCAGCCCCAGCATTTT

V: TRBV7-9
size: few
J: TRBJ2-2
D: TRBD1
CDR3: CASSIYRGSERLFF
DNA: TGTGCCAGCAGCATATACAGGGGAAGTGAGAGGCTGTTTTTT

V: TRBV7-2
size: NA
J: TRBJ1-2
D: NA
CDR3: CASSLVEGSNYGYTF
DNA: TGTGCCAGCAGCTTAGTTGAAGGGTCTAACTATGGCTACACCTTC

V: TRBV23-1
size: few
J: TRBJ2-7
D: TRBD1
CDR3: CASSQGAGGVYEQYF
DNA: TGCGCCAGCAGCCAAGGGGCAGGGGGCGTCTACGAGCAGTACTTC

V: TRBV30
size: few
J: TRBJ1-3
D: NA
CDR3: CAWSVYGRNTIYF
DNA: TGTGCCTGGAGTGTATATGGTCGAAACACCATATATTTT

V: TRBV11-2
size: NA
J: TRBJ2-5
D: TRBD1
CDR3: CASTRDRGRETQYF
DNA: TGTGCCAGCACCAGGGACAGGGGGCGAGAGACCCAGTACTTC

V: TRBV29-1
size: NA
J: TRBJ1-2
D: NA
CDR3: CSVTVYGGGYTF
DNA: TGCAGCGTTACGGTTTACGGTGGAGGCTACACCTTC

V: TRBV5-1
size: NA
J: TRBJ2-1
D: NA
CDR3: CASSLGPYNEQFF
DNA: TGCGCCAGCAGCTTGGGGCCGTACAATGAGCAGTTCTTC

V: TRBV7-7
size: NA
J: TRBJ2-2
D: NA
CDR3: CASSPDRNTGELFF
DNA: TGTGCCAGCAGTCCGGACAGGAACACCGGGGAGCTGTTTTTT

V: TRBV6-1
size: NA
J: TRBJ2-2
D: TRBD1
CDR3: CASSGTANTGELFF
DNA: TGTGCCAGCTCAGGGACAGCGAACACCGGGGAGCTGTTTTTT

V: TRBV4-3
size: few
J: TRBJ2-1
D: NA
CDR3: CASSQGPVSYNEQFF
DNA: TGCGCCAGCAGCCAAGGACCCGTTTCCTACAATGAGCAGTTCTTC

V: TRBV4-3
size: NA
J: TRBJ2-7
D: TRBD1
CDR3: CASSRNTGALGDEQYF
DNA: TGCGCCAGCAGCCGAAACACAGGGGCCCTTGGGGACGAGCAGTACTTC

V: TRBV5-1
size: NA
J: TRBJ2-5
D: TRBD2
CDR3: CASYSGTSFETQYF
DNA: TGCGCCAGCTACTCCGGGACTAGCTTCGAGACCCAGTACTTC

V: TRBV11-2
size: NA
J: TRBJ2-5
D: TRBD2
CDR3: CASSLSGSSETQYF
DNA: TGTGCCAGCAGCTTGAGCGGGAGTAGCGAGACCCAGTACTTC

V: TRBV7-8
size: few
J: TRBJ1-1
D: NA
CDR3: CASSLLGPGERSAFF
DNA: TGTGCCAGCAGCTTACTCGGCCCGGGGGAGCGCTCGGCTTTCTTT

V: TRBV7-3
size: few
J: TRBJ2-2
D: TRBD2
CDR3: CASSATSGGTGELFF
DNA: TGTGCCAGCAGCGCAACTAGCGGGGGTACCGGGGAGCTGTTTTTT

V: TRBV18
size: few
J: TRBJ2-3
D: TRBD1
CDR3: CASSAKARGQGTDTQYF
DNA: TGTGCCAGCTCAGCTAAGGCACGGGGACAGGGAACAGATACGCAGTATTTT

V: TRBV18
size: few
J: TRBJ1-1
D: NA
CDR3: CASSPLGSSLNTEAFF
DNA: TGTGCCAGCTCACCCCTGGGGTCTTCCTTGAACACTGAAGCTTTCTTT

V: TRBV28
size: many
J: TRBJ1-1
D: NA
CDR3: CASRLGGTEAFF
DNA: TGTGCCAGCAGGCTGGGGGGCACTGAAGCTTTCTTT

V: TRBV28
size: few
J: TRBJ1-1
D: TRBD1
CDR3: CASSYVRGQNTEAFF
DNA: TGTGCCAGCAGTTATGTAAGGGGGCAGAACACTGAAGCTTTCTTT

V: TRBV11-2
size: NA
J: TRBJ2-1
D: NA
CDR3: CASSLDGGYNEQFF
DNA: TGTGCCAGCAGCTTAGACGGGGGTTACAATGAGCAGTTCTTC

V: TRBV7-9
size: few
J: TRBJ2-5
D: NA
CDR3: CASSLALVQETQYF
DNA: TGTGCCAGCAGCTTAGCGCTTGTCCAAGAGACCCAGTACTTC

V: TRBV6-5
size: NA
J: TRBJ2-5
D: NA
CDR3: CASSYNSQETQYF
DNA: TGTGCCAGCAGTTACAACAGCCAAGAGACCCAGTACTTC

V: TRBV28
size: NA
J: TRBJ2-1
D: TRBD2
CDR3: CASSLPGLAGVYEQFF
DNA: TGTGCCAGCAGTCTCCCCGGACTAGCGGGAGTGTATGAGCAGTTCTTC

V: TRBV27
size: few
J: TRBJ1-3
D: NA
CDR3: CASSLKLPRGPTSGNTIYF
DNA: TGTGCCAGCAGTTTGAAACTGCCCAGGGGCCCCACATCTGGAAACACCATATATTTT

V: TRBV7-2
size: NA
J: TRBJ2-1
D: NA
CDR3: CASSLAAVSYNEQFF
DNA: TGTGCCAGCAGCTTAGCGGCGGTCTCCTACAATGAGCAGTTCTTC

V: TRBV7-2
size: few
J: TRBJ1-5
D: TRBD1
CDR3: CASNLQGAIQPQHF
DNA: TGTGCCAGCAACCTACAGGGGGCGATTCAGCCCCAGCATTTT

V: TRBV28
size: NA
J: TRBJ2-3
D: NA
CDR3: CASSFQGRGDTQYF
DNA: TGTGCCAGCAGTTTTCAGGGGCGGGGAGATACGCAGTATTTT

V: TRBV30
size: NA
J: TRBJ2-1
D: TRBD1
CDR3: CAWGPRTGANPGEQFF
DNA: TGTGCCTGGGGACCTCGGACAGGGGCGAACCCGGGTGAGCAGTTCTTC

V: TRBV2
size: few
J: TRBJ1-3
D: TRBD1
CDR3: CASSGQGGGNTIYF
DNA: TGTGCCAGCAGCGGACAGGGAGGTGGAAACACCATATATTTT

V: TRBV2
size: NA
J: TRBJ2-1
D: TRBD2
CDR3: CASTGLAEGNEQFF
DNA: TGTGCCAGCACTGGACTAGCGGAGGGCAATGAGCAGTTCTTC

V: TRBV15
size: many
J: TRBJ1-5
D: NA
CDR3: CATSRTGNNQPQHF
DNA: TGTGCCACCAGCAGGACAGGCAACAATCAGCCCCAGCATTTT

V: TRBV9
size: NA
J: TRBJ2-5
D: TRBD1
CDR3: CASSDRGQETQYF
DNA: TGTGCCAGCAGCGACAGGGGACAAGAGACCCAGTACTTC

V: TRBV6-5
size: NA
J: TRBJ2-1
D: NA
CDR3: CESRAVRDEQFF
DNA: TGTGAGAGTCGAGCGGTTAGGGATGAGCAGTTCTTC

V: TRBV6-1
size: NA
J: TRBJ2-5
D: NA
CDR3: CASRRGIQETQYF
DNA: TGTGCCAGCAGGAGGGGCATACAAGAGACCCAGTACTTC

V: TRBV11-3
size: NA
J: TRBJ2-1
D: TRBD2
CDR3: CASSLGGSKYNEQFF
DNA: TGTGCCAGCAGCTTAGGCGGGAGTAAATACAATGAGCAGTTCTTC

V: TRBV11-1
size: few
J: TRBJ2-5
D: NA
CDR3: CASSLDEAKETQYF
DNA: TGTGCCAGCAGCTTAGATGAGGCAAAAGAGACCCAGTACTTC

V: TRBV14
size: few
J: TRBJ1-1
D: NA
CDR3: CASSQVRGEAFF
DNA: TGTGCCAGCAGCCAAGTTCGGGGCGAAGCTTTCTTT

V: TRBV28
size: few
J: TRBJ2-7
D: NA
CDR3: CASSSSSYEQYF
DNA: TGTGCCAGCAGTTCTAGCTCCTACGAGCAGTACTTC

V: TRBV4-2
size: NA
J: TRBJ2-1
D: NA
CDR3: CASSWDNEQFF
DNA: TGTGCCAGCAGCTGGGACAATGAGCAGTTCTTC

V: TRBV9
size: NA
J: TRBJ2-1
D: TRBD2
CDR3: CASSATSGSAYNEQFF
DNA: TGTGCCAGCAGCGCGACTAGCGGGAGCGCCTACAATGAGCAGTTCTTC

V: TRBV7-2
size: few
J: TRBJ1-2
D: NA
CDR3: CASSRVDTQQTYGYTF
DNA: TGTGCCAGCAGCCGGGTAGATACCCAACAGACCTATGGCTACACCTTC

V: TRBV28
size: few
J: TRBJ2-3
D: NA
CDR3: CASREQDTQYF
DNA: TGTGCCAGCAGGGAACAAGATACGCAGTATTTT

V: TRBV30
size: many
J: TRBJ2-3
D: NA
CDR3: CAWSVNTDTQYF
DNA: TGTGCCTGGAGTGTCAACACAGATACGCAGTATTTT

V: TRBV29-1
size: NA
J: TRBJ1-2
D: TRBD1
CDR3: CSVPGQGNYGYTF
DNA: TGCAGCGTACCGGGACAGGGTAACTATGGCTACACCTTC

V: TRBV19
size: NA
J: TRBJ2-1
D: TRBD1
CDR3: CASSISGTGERNEQFF
DNA: TGTGCCAGTAGTATCTCCGGGACAGGGGAACGAAATGAGCAGTTCTTC

V: TRBV25-1
size: few
J: TRBJ2-1
D: NA
CDR3: CASSELGREGQFF
DNA: TGTGCCAGCAGTGAATTGGGAAGAGAGGGGCAGTTCTTC

V: TRBV7-9
size: few
J: TRBJ1-1
D: NA
CDR3: CASSLEGGGEAFF
DNA: TGTGCCAGCAGCTTAGAGGGCGGGGGAGAGGCTTTCTTT

V: TRBV4-3
size: NA
J: TRBJ2-2
D: NA
CDR3: CASSHLPPGELFF
DNA: TGCGCCAGCAGCCACCTCCCCCCCGGGGAGCTGTTTTTT